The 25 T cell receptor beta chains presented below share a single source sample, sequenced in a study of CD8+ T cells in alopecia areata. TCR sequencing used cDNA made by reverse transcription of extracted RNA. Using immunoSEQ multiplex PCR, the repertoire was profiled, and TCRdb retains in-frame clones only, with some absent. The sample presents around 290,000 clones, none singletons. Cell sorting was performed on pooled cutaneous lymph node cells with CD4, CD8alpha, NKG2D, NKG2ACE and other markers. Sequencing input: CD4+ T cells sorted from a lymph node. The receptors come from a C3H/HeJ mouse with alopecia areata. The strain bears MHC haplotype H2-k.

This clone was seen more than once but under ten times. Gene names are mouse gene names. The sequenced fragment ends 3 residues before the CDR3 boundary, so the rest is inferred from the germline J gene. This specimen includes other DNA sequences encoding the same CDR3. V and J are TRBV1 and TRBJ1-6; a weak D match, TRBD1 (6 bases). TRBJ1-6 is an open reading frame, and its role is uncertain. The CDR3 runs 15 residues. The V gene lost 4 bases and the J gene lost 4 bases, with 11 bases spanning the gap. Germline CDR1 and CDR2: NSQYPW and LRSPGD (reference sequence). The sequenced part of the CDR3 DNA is TGCACCTGCAGTGGAGGGACAAAATATAATTCGCCC. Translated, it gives CTCSGGTKYNSP. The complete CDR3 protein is CTCSGGTKYNSPLYF.

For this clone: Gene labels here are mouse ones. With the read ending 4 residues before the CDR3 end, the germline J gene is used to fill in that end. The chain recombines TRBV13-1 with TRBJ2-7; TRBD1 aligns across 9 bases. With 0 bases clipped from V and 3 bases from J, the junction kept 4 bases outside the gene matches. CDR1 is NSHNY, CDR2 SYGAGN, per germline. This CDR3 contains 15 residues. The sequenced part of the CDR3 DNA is TGTGCCAGCAGTGATGATCCGGGACAGGGCTAT. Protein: CASSDDPGQGY. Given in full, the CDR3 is CASSDDPGQGYEQYF.

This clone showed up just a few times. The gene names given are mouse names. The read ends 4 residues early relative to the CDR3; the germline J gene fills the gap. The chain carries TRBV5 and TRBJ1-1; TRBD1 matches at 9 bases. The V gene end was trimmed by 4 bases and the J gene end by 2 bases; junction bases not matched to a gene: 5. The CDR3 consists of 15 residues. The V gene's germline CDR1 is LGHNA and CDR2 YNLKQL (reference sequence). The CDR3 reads CASSPSQGANTEVFF. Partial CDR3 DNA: TGTGCCAGCAGCCCCTCACAGGGGGCTAACACA.

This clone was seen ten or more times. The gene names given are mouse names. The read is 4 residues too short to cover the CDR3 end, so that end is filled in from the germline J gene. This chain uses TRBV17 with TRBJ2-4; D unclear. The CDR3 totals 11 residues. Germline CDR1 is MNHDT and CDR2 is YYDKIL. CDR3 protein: CASSSENTLYF. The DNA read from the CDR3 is TGTGCTAGCAGTAGTGAAAAC.

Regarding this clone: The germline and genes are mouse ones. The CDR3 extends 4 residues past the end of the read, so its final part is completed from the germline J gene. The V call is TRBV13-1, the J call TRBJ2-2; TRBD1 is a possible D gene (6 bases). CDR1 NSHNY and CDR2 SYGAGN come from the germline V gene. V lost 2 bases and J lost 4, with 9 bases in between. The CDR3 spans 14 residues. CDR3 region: CASSEQGITGQLYF. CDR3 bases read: TGTGCCAGCAGTGAACAGGGTATCACCGGG.

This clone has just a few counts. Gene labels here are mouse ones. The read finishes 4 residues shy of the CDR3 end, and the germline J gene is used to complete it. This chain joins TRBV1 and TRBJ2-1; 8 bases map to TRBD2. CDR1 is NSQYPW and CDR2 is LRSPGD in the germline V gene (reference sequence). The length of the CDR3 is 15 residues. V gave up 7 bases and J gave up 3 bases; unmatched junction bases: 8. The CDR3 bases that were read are TGCACCTGCAAGCAGCTCACTGGGGGCTATGCT. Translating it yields CTCKQLTGGYA. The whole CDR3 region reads CTCKQLTGGYAEQFF.

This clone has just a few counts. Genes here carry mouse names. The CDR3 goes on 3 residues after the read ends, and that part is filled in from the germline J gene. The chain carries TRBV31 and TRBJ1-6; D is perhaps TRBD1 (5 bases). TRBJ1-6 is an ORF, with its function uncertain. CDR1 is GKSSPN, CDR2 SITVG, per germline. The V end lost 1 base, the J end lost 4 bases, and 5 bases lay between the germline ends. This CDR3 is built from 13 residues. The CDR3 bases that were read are TGTGCCTGGAGTCGACAGTATAATTCGCCC. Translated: CAWSRQYNSP. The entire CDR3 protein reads CAWSRQYNSPLYF.

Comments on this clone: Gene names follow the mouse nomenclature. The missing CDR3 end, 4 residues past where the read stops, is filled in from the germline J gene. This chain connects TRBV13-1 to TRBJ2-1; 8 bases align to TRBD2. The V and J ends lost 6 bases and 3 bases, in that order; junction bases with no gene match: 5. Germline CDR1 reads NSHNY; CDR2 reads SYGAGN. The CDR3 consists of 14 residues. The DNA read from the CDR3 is TGTGCCAGCAACCCACTGGGGGTCTATGCT. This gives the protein CASNPLGVYA. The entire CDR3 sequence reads CASNPLGVYAEQFF.

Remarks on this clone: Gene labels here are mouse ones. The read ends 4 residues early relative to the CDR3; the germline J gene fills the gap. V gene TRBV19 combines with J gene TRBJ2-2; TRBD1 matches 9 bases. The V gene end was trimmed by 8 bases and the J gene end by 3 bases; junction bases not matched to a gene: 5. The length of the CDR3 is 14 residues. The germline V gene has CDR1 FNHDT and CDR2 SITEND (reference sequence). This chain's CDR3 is CASHRGQDTGQLYF. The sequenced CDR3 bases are TGTGCCAGTCACAGGGGGCAGGACACCGGG.

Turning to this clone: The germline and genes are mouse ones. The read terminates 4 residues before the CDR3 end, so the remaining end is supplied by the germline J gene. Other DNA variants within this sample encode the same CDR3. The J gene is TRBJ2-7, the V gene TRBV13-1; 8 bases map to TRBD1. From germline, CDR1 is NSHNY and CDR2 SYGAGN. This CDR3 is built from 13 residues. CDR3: CASSDRGPYEQYF. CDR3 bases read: TGTGCCAGCAGTGACAGGGGGCCGTAT.

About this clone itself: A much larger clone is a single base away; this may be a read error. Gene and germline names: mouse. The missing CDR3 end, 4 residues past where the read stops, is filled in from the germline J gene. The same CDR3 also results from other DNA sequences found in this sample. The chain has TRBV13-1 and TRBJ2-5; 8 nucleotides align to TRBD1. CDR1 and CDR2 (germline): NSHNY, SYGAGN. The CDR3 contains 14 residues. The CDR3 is CASSDATGEDTQYF. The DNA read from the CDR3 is TGTGCCAGCAGTGATGCGACAGGGGAAGAC.

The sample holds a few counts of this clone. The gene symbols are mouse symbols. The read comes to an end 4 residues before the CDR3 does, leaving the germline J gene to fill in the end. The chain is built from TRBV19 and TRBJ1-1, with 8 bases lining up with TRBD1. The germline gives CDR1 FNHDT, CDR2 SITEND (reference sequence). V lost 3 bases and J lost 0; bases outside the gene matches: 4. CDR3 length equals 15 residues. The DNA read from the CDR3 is TGTGCCAGCAGTACGCAGGGGGCCACAAACACA. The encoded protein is CASSTQGATNT. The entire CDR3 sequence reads CASSTQGATNTEVFF.

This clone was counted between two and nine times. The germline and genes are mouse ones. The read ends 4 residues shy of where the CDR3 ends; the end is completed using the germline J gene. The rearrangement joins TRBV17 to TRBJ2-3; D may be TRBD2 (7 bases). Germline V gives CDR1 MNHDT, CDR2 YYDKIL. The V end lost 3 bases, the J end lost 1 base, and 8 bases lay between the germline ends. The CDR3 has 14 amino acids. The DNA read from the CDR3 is TGTGCTAGCAGTAGTGGGGGGCGTGCAGAA. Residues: CASSSGGRAE. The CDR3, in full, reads CASSSGGRAETLYF.

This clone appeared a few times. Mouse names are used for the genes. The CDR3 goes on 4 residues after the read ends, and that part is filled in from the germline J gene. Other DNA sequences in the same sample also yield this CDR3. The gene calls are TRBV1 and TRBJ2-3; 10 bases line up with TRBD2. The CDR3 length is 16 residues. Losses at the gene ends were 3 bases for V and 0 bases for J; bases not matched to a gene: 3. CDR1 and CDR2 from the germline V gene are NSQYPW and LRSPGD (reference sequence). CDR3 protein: CTCSAGTGASAETLYF. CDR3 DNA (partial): TGCACCTGCAGTGCCGGGACTGGGGCTAGTGCAGAA.

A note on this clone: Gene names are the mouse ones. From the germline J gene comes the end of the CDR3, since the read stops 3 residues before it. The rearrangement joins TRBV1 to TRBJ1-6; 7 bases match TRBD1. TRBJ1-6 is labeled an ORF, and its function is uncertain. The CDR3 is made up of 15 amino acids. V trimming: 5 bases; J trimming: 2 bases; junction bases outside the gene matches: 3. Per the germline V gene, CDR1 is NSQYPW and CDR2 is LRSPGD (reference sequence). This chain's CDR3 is CTCSYRGTYNSPLYF. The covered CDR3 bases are TGCACCTGCAGTTACAGGGGAACCTATAATTCGCCC.

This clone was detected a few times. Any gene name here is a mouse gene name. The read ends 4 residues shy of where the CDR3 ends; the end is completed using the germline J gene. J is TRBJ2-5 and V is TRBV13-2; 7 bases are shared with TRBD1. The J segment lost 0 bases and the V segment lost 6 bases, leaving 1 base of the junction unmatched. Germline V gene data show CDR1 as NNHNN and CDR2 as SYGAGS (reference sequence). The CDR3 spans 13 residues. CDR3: CASDRGNQDTQYF. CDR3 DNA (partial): TGTGCCAGCGACAGGGGTAACCAAGAC.

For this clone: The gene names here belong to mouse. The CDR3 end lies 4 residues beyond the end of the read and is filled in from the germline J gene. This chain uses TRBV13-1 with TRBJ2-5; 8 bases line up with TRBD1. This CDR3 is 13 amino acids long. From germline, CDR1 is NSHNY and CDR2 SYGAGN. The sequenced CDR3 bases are TGTGCCAGCAGGGACAGGGAAGAAGAC. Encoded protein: CASRDREED. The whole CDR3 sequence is CASRDREEDTQYF.

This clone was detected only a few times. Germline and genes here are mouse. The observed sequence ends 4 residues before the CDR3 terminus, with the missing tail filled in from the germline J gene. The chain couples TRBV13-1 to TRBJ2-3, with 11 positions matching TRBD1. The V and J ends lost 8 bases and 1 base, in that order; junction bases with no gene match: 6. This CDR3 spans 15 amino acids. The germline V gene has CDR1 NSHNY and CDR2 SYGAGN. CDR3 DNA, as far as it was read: TGTGCCAGTCAAATGGACAGGGGGCGTGCAGAA. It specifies CASQMDRGRAE. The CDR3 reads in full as CASQMDRGRAETLYF.

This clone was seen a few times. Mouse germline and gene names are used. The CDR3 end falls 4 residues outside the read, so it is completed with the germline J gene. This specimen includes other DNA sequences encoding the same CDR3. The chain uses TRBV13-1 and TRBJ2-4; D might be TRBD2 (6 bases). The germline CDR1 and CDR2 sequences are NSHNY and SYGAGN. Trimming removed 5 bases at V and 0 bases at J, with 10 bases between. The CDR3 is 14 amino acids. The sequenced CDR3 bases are TGTGCCAGCAGCCCGGGGGGAAGTCAAAAC. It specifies CASSPGGSQN. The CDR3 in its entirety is CASSPGGSQNTLYF.

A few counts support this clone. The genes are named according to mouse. The part of the CDR3 DNA that was read is TGTGCCAGCAGTGAGGACAGGGGAGATAATTCGCCC. It codes for CASSEDRGDNSP. In full, the CDR3 reads CASSEDRGDNSPLYF. The V gene is TRBV13-3, the J gene TRBJ1-6; the match to TRBD1 covers 9 bases. The CDR3 is cut off 3 residues early in the read; its end comes from the germline J gene. TRBJ1-6 is an ORF, and what it does is uncertain. This CDR3 is 15 amino acids long. After removal of 2 bases from V and 5 bases from J, the junction contained 2 bases not matched to a gene. Germline V gives CDR1 NNHDY, CDR2 SYVADS.

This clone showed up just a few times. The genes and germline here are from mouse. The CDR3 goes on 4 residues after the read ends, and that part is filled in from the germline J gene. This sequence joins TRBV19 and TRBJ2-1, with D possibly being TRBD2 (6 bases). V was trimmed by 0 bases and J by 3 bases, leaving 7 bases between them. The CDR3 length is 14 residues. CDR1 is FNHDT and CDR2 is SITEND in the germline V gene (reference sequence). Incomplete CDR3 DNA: TGTGCCAGCAGTATAGTGGGGGTCTATGCT. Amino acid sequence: CASSIVGVYA. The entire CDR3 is CASSIVGVYAEQFF.

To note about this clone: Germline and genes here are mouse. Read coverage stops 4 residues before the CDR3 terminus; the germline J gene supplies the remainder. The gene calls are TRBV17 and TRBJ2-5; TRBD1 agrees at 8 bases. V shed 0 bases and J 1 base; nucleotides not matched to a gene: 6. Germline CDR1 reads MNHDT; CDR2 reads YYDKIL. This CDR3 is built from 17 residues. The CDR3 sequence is CASSRDQGARDQDTQYF. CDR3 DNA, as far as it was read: TGTGCTAGCAGTAGAGACCAGGGGGCGCGGGACCAAGAC. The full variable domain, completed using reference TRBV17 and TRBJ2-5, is DTTVKQNPRYKLARVGKPVNLICSQTMNHDTMYWYQKKPNQAPKLLLFYYDKILNREADTFEKFQSSRPNNSFCSLYIGSAGLEYSAMYLCASSRDQGARDQDTQYFGPGTRLLVL.

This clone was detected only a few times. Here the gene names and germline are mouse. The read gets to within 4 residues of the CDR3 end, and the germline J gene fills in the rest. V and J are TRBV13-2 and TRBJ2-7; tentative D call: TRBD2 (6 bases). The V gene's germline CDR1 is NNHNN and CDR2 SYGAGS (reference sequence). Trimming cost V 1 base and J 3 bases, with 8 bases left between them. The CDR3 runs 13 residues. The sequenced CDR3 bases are TGTGCCAGCGGTGATTCTGGGGACTAT. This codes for CASGDSGDY. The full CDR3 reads CASGDSGDYEQYF.

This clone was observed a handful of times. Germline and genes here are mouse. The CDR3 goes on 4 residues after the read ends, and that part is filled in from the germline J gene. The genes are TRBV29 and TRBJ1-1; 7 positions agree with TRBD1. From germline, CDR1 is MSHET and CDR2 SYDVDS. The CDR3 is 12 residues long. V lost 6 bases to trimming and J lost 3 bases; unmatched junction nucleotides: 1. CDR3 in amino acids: CASRTGHTEVFF. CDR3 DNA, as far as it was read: TGTGCTAGCAGGACAGGGCACACA. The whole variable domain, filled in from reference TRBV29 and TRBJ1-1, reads DMKVTQMPRYLIKRMGENVLLECGQDMSHETMYWYRQDPGLGLQLIYISYDVDSNSEGDIPKGYRVSRKKREHFSLILDSAKTNQTSVYFCASRTGHTEVFFGKGTRLTVV.

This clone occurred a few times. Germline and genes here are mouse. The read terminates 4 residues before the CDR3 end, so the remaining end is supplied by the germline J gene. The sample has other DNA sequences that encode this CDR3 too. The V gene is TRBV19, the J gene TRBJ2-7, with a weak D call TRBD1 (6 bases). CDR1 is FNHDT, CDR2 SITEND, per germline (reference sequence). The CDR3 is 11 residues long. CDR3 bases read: TGTGCCAGCAGACAGGGCGAT. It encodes CASRQGD. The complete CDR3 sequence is CASRQGDEQYF. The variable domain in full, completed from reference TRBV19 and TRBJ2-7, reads GGIITQTPKFLIGQEGQKLTLKCQQNFNHDTMYWYRQDSGKGLRLIYYSITENDLQKGDLSEGYDASREKKSSFSLTVTSAQKNEMAVFLCASRQGDEQYFGPGTRLTVL.